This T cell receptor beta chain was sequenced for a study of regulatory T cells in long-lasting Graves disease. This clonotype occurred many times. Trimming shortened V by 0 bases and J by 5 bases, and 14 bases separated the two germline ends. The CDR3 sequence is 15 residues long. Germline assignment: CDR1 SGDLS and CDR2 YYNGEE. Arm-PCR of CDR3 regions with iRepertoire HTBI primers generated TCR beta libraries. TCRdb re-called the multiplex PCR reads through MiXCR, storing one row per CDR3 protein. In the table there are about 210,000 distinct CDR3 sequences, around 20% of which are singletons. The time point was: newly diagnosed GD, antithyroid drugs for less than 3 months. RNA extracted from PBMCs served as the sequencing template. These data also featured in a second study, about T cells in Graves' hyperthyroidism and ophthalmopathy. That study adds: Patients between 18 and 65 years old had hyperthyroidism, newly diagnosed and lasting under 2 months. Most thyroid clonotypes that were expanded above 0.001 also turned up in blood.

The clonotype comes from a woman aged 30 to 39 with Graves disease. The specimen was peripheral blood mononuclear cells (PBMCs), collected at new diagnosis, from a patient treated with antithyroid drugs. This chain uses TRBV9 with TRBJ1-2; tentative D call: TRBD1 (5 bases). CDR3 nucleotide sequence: TGTGCCAGCAGCGTAGCTGGGCAGGGAATATATGGCTACACCTTC. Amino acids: CASSVAGQGIYGYTF.